These 28 T cell receptor beta chains originate from one sample sequenced in a study of T cells in Graves' hyperthyroidism and ophthalmopathy. Authors of the study amplified TCR beta CDR3 regions from RNA transcripts. The TCR CDR3 was amplified in a first-round RT-PCR using the HTBI primer set. TCRdb analysed the multiplex PCR reads with MiXCR anew, one entry per CDR3 protein. The data contain some 800,000 distinct CDR3 sequences, more than 30% of them singletons. The sequencing input was blood. These receptor sequences come from a man aged 18 to 30 with Graves' hyperthyroidism.

In regard to this clonotype: At one boundary the junction diverges from the germline segment, which might be a read error. The chain carries TRBV9 and TRBJ1-1; D gene uncertain. Germline V lookup: CDR1 SGDLS, CDR2 YYNGEE. The CDR3 has 13 residues. As DNA, the CDR3 is TGTGCCAGCAGCGTAGGTGAGAACACTGTAGCTTTCTTT. Protein product: CASSVGENTVAFF.

The sample holds a few counts of this clonotype. V gene TRBV7-2 combines with J gene TRBJ2-2; 9 nucleotides match TRBD1. Germline V gives CDR1 SGHTA, CDR2 FQGNSA. Losses at the gene ends were 7 bases for V and 5 bases for J; bases not matched to a gene: 8. The CDR3 spans 15 residues. CDR3: CASKDGTGRTGELFF. CDR3 coding DNA: TGTGCCAGCAAAGACGGGACAGGGAGGACCGGGGAGCTGTTTTTT.

The V and J genes are TRBV4-2 and TRBJ1-3; the D gene is possibly TRBD1 (6 bases). Germline V CDR1 and CDR2: LGHNA, YNFKEQ. The ends were cut back, 3 bases at V and 5 bases at J, with 11 bases in the middle. This CDR3 spans 14 amino acids. The CDR3 protein is CASSQVDRRNTIYF. The DNA of the CDR3 is TGTGCCAGCAGCCAGGTGGACAGAAGAAACACCATATATTTT.

This clonotype was recorded many times. The genes are TRBV7-2 and TRBJ1-1; weak D call: TRBD1 (6 bases). Germline CDR1 reads SGHTA; CDR2 reads FQGNSA. V shed 5 bases and J shed 7 bases, with 14 bases lying between them. The CDR3 is 13 residues long. CDR3 protein: CASSDRQASEAFF. The CDR3 DNA is TGTGCCAGCAGCGATCGACAGGCCAGTGAAGCTTTCTTT.

This chain uses TRBV10-3 with TRBJ1-5, with D tentatively TRBD1 (6 bases). V lost 10 bases, J lost 5 bases, and 15 bases lay in between. Germline CDR1 ENHRY, CDR2 SYGVKD. The CDR3 has 13 amino acids. The CDR3 sequence: CATGTEGDQPQHF. In DNA form, the CDR3 reads TGTGCCACCGGGACTGAGGGGGATCAGCCCCAGCATTTT.

This clonotype has more than one count but fewer than ten. The rearrangement uses TRBV5-1 and TRBJ2-2; a weak D match, TRBD1 (6 bases). The V end lost 4 bases, the J end lost 7 bases, and 11 bases lay between the germline ends. CDR1 and CDR2 (germline): SGHRS, YFSETQ. CDR3 length: 13 amino acids. CDR3 DNA: TGCGCCAGCAGCCGGACAGAGGACGGGGAGCTGTTTTTT. It translates to CASSRTEDGELFF.

This clonotype came up many times. The chain joins TRBV20-1 to TRBJ1-3; D ambiguous. The V gene lost 6 bases and the J gene lost 7 bases, with 10 bases spanning the gap. The V gene's germline CDR1 is DFQATT and CDR2 SNEGSKA (reference sequence). This CDR3 is 11 amino acids long. In nucleotides, the CDR3 is TGCAGTGCCGAGTATGGCAACACCATATATTTT. Protein: CSAEYGNTIYF.

This clonotype appeared many times. The genes are TRBV5-1 and TRBJ2-7, with TRBD1 identical over 9 bases. The CDR3 sequence is 14 residues long. The germline CDR1 and CDR2 sequences are SGHRS and YFSETQ. Unmatched junction bases numbered 6, after V lost 3 bases and J lost 5 bases. Written as DNA, the CDR3 is TGCGCCAGCAGCTCCGGACAGGGGAGCGACGAGCAGTACTTC. Amino acids: CASSSGQGSDEQYF.

The chain links TRBV2 to TRBJ1-2; 11 positions agree with TRBD1. The CDR3 covers 15 residues. Germline V gene sequence: CDR1 SNHLY, CDR2 FYNNEI. V shed 6 bases and J 7 bases; nucleotides not matched to a gene: 10. The CDR3 DNA reads TGTGCCAGCAGCGACCCGGGACAGGGGGACGGTGGCTACACCTTC. Amino acids: CASSDPGQGDGGYTF.

The rearrangement links TRBV19 to TRBJ1-2; TRBD1 is a possible D gene (6 bases). Germline V lookup: CDR1 LNHDA, CDR2 SQIVND (reference sequence). Trimming removed 9 bases at V and 2 bases at J, with 22 bases between. This CDR3 spans 16 amino acids. DNA for the CDR3: TGTGCCAGCAGCTTGGGGGCGGAAGGGGAGAACTATGGCTACACCTTC. Translating gives CASSLGAEGENYGYTF.

This clonotype was counted between two and nine times. The V and J genes are TRBV7-2 and TRBJ2-6; D may be TRBD1 or TRBD2 (5 bases each). Trimming stripped 6 bases from V and 1 base from J, with 19 bases between. The CDR3 extends over 18 amino acids. The germline gives CDR1 SGHTA, CDR2 FQGNSA. The CDR3 bases are TGTGCCAGCAGAAAGGGACGGTCGACTTATTCTGGGGCCAACGTCCTGACTTTC. Protein sequence: CASRKGRSTYSGANVLTF.

The sample holds a few counts of this clonotype. The rearrangement joins TRBV9 to TRBJ2-7; D may be TRBD2 (5 bases). The germline V gene has CDR1 SGDLS and CDR2 YYNGEE. This CDR3 has 13 residues. V lost 3 bases and J lost 7, with 14 bases in between. The CDR3 DNA reads as TGTGCCAGCAGCGGACCGGGATTTGAGGAGCAGTACTTC. Its protein is CASSGPGFEEQYF.

The table lists this clonotype with many counts. The gene calls are TRBV7-9 and TRBJ1-1; D gene unclear. The V end lost 5 bases, the J end lost 6 bases, and 13 bases lay between the germline ends. The CDR3 is 13 residues long. Germline CDR1 is SEHNR and CDR2 is FQNEAQ (reference sequence). Here the CDR3 reads CASSLLSRPEAFF. In nucleotides, the CDR3 is TGTGCCAGCAGCCTCTTATCGCGGCCTGAAGCTTTCTTT.

The rearrangement uses TRBV29-1 and TRBJ2-2; 8 nucleotides match TRBD1. V lost 6 bases to trimming and J lost 6 bases; unmatched junction nucleotides: 6. CDR3 length equals 13 residues. The V gene's germline CDR1 is SQVTM and CDR2 ANQGSEA. This CDR3 reads CSVRDRHAGELFF. The CDR3 DNA sequence: TGCAGCGTCAGGGACAGGCATGCCGGGGAGCTGTTTTTT.

In the case of this clonotype: One junction end disagrees with the germline gene, perhaps due to a read error. The chain is built from TRBV4-1 and TRBJ2-7, with D uncertain. CDR3 length: 13 residues. Per germline, CDR1 MGHRA and CDR2 YSYEKL. The CDR3, as DNA: TGCACCAGCAGCCAGCCAAATAACTACGAGCAGTACTTC. Translated, it gives CTSSQPNNYEQYF.

The chain links TRBV29-1 to TRBJ2-7, with D uncertain. Germline CDR1 is SQVTM and CDR2 is ANQGSEA. The CDR3 spans 13 residues. Trimming took off 7 bases at V and 5 bases at J, with 18 bases between the two ends. The DNA for the CDR3 is TGCAGCGCCATCAGTTCTGACAACCACGAGCAGTACTTC. Translating it yields CSAISSDNHEQYF.

The sample holds many counts of this clonotype. The chain links TRBV20-1 to TRBJ1-1; D gene ambiguous. The CDR3 spans 11 residues. Trimming removed 5 bases at V and 6 bases at J, with 10 bases between. Germline V gene sequence: CDR1 DFQATT, CDR2 SNEGSKA (reference sequence). The CDR3 loop reads CSAQTDAEAFF. The DNA for the CDR3 is TGCAGTGCTCAGACCGACGCTGAAGCTTTCTTT.

This clonotype has only a few counts. The CDR3 DNA reads as TGCAGCGGTGGGGGGGGCGGCTACACCTTC. This sequence encodes CSGGGGGYTF. The rearrangement joins TRBV29-1 to TRBJ1-2; perhaps TRBD1 as D (6 bases). V was trimmed by 7 bases and J by 8 bases, leaving 11 bases between them. The CDR3 runs to 10 residues. In germline, CDR1 is SQVTM, CDR2 ANQGSEA.

V usage is TRBV19 and J usage is TRBJ2-7; D call uncertain. Germline CDR1 and CDR2: LNHDA and SQIVND (reference sequence). With 1 base removed from V and 5 bases from J, the gap between germline ends came to 6 bases. This CDR3 region has 12 residues. Here the CDR3 DNA reads TGTGCCAGTAGTATAGGTTTGGACGAGCAGTACTTC. This translates into CASSIGLDEQYF.

V usage is TRBV7-2 and J usage is TRBJ1-3; D gene uncertain. Trimming took off 3 bases at V and 3 bases at J, with 12 bases between the two ends. This CDR3 comprises 15 residues. Germline CDR1 and CDR2: SGHTA and FQGNSA. The CDR3, as DNA: TGTGCCAGCAGCTTTCACAGACGAGATGGAAACACCATATATTTT. Translated, it gives CASSFHRRDGNTIYF.

The genes are TRBV7-8 and TRBJ2-5; 7 bases match TRBD2. Unmatched junction bases numbered 5, after V lost 1 base and J lost 3 bases. The CDR3 contains 15 residues. Per germline, CDR1 SGHVS and CDR2 FQNEAQ. The CDR3 sequence is CASSLGPSGKETQYF. The CDR3 DNA sequence: TGTGCCAGCAGCTTAGGGCCTAGCGGAAAAGAGACCCAGTACTTC.

J is TRBJ1-5 and V is TRBV7-9; TRBD1 matches at 9 bases. The junction had 7 bases not matched to a gene; V was cut back by 8 bases and J by 2 bases. Germline V gene lookup returns CDR1 SEHNR and CDR2 FQNEAQ (reference sequence). CDR3 length equals 15 residues. The CDR3 is CASGTGFEGNQPQHF. CDR3 nucleotide sequence: TGTGCCAGCGGGACAGGGTTTGAGGGCAATCAGCCCCAGCATTTT.

This clonotype occurred many times. The chain employs TRBV29-1 and TRBJ1-5; TRBD1 aligns across 7 bases. The V gene's germline CDR1 is SQVTM and CDR2 ANQGSEA. The CDR3 runs 14 residues. V trimming: 7 bases; J trimming: 0 bases; junction bases outside the gene matches: 6. DNA for the CDR3: TGCAGCGCTGGGGAGGGGGCTAGCAATCAGCCCCAGCATTTT. Protein: CSAGEGASNQPQHF.

To note about this clonotype: A single base separates this from a much larger clone, so it may be a read error. This chain connects TRBV7-9 to TRBJ1-5; D may be TRBD1 (5 bases). There are 14 residues in the CDR3. The germline CDR1 and CDR2 sequences are SEHNR and FQNEAQ (reference sequence). V was shortened by 5 bases and J by 9 bases, with 17 bases between the two germline ends. The CDR3 region is CASSPGTGQRPQHF. The CDR3 DNA follows: TGTGCCAGCAGCCCAGGGACCGGCCAAAGGCCCCAGCATTTT.

The V gene is TRBV12-3 or TRBV12-4, the J gene TRBJ2-5; D ambiguous. The V and J ends lost 6 bases and 3 bases respectively, with 11 bases between them. The length of the CDR3 is 13 residues. As DNA, the CDR3 is TGTGCCAGCAGCGCTAGTCGGAAAGAGACCCAGTACTTC. Translation: CASSASRKETQYF.

This clonotype was recorded a few times. The chain is built from TRBV19 and TRBJ1-6; unclear D gene. Trimming removed 0 bases at V and 10 bases at J, with 13 bases between. The CDR3 is 15 residues long. Germline values: CDR1 LNHDA, CDR2 SQIVND (reference sequence). The CDR3 spells CASSIEDGWESPLHF. In DNA form, the CDR3 reads TGTGCCAGTAGTATAGAAGACGGCTGGGAATCACCCCTCCACTTT.

The chain links TRBV20-1 to TRBJ1-1, with a tentative D call TRBD1 (6 bases). V was cut by 2 bases and J by 1 base, with 11 bases left in between. CDR1 and CDR2 from the germline V gene are DFQATT and SNEGSKA (reference sequence). This CDR3 comprises 14 residues. CDR3 sequence reads: CSARPPDRNTEAFF. DNA for the CDR3: TGCAGTGCTAGACCCCCGGACAGGAACACTGAAGCTTTCTTT.

The sample holds many counts of this clonotype. The chain links TRBV10-3 to TRBJ2-7; 8 positions agree with TRBD1. Germline trimming cut 5 bases from V and 7 bases from J; bases unmatched to any gene: 10. This CDR3 spans 14 amino acids. The germline V gene encodes CDR1 ENHRY and CDR2 SYGVKD. CDR3 nucleotide sequence: TGTGCCATCAGTAAGGTACAGGGGGTGAGGGAGCAGTACTTC. It encodes CAISKVQGVREQYF.